These T cell receptor beta chains were read from a single sample in a study of cytomegalovirus exposure and HLA in healthy donors. Profiled with immunoSEQ multiplex PCR; TCRdb holds only in-frame clones, not every one. Altogether 200,000 to 250,000 clones are present, 82% being singletons, with the ten largest covering approximately 5.3%. Sequenced sample: PBMCs. These receptors were taken from a woman aged 40 to 50 in good health and CMV-seropositive. The CDR3 runs from the conserved cysteine through the conserved F or W. The D gene is left open where the match is weak. The listing skips clone size in some rows; elsewhere it reads once, few, many or a size class.

NA	TRBV29-1	TRBD1	TRBJ2-1	CSVESPTRTGGIYNEQFF	TGCAGCGTTGAATCGCCAACTCGGACAGGGGGCATCTACAATGAGCAGTTCTTC
NA	TRBV5-6	NA	TRBJ1-2	CASSPGRLGGYTF	TGTGCCAGCAGCCCGGGGAGACTTGGCGGCTACACCTTC
once	TRBV5-8	NA	TRBJ2-1	CASSIQTGSYNEQFF	TGTGCCAGCAGCATCCAGACAGGCTCCTACAATGAGCAGTTCTTC
NA	TRBV12-5	NA	TRBJ1-2	CASGLVPDYGYTF	TGTGCTAGTGGTTTGGTACCTGACTACGGCTACACCTTC
NA	TRBV11-3	NA	TRBJ1-2	CASSFTGATNGYTF	TGTGCCAGCAGCTTCACAGGCGCAACGAATGGCTACACCTTC
NA	TRBV7-9	NA	TRBJ2-1	CSSSNPRSSSSYNEQFF	TGTTCCAGCAGCAACCCGCGCTCCTCGAGCTCCTACAATGAGCAGTTCTTC
NA	TRBV5-1	NA	TRBJ2-7	CASSYGGPGYEQYF	TGCGCCAGCAGCTACGGGGGGCCCGGCTACGAGCAGTACTTC
few	TRBV5-6	TRBD1	TRBJ1-3	CASSRGQVGNTIYF	TGTGCCAGCAGCAGAGGACAGGTCGGAAACACCATATATTTT
NA	TRBV6-5	NA	TRBJ2-5	CASSYQQGRETQYF	TGTGCCAGCAGTTACCAGCAGGGGCGGGAGACCCAGTACTTC
NA	TRBV7-3	TRBD1	TRBJ2-7	CASSSGQGAYEQYF	TGTGCCAGCAGCTCCGGACAGGGGGCCTACGAGCAGTACTTC
NA	TRBV18	NA	TRBJ2-3	CASSPSGDTQYF	TGTGCCAGCTCACCCAGTGGAGATACGCAGTATTTT
NA	TRBV4-1	NA	TRBJ1-4	CASRAASNEKLFF	TGCGCCAGCAGGGCAGCGTCTAATGAAAAACTGTTTTTT
NA	TRBV5-4	NA	TRBJ2-7	CASSRGGQGTYEQYF	TGTGCCAGCAGCCGGGGGGGACAGGGAACCTACGAGCAGTACTTC
NA	TRBV18	NA	TRBJ2-2	CASSPERQTGELFF	TGTGCCAGCTCACCAGAGAGACAGACCGGGGAGCTGTTTTTT
few	TRBV19	NA	TRBJ1-1	CASNQRRNTEAFF	TGTGCCAGTAATCAACGTAGGAACACTGAAGCTTTCTTT
NA	TRBV18	NA	TRBJ1-1	CASSPEAYGGGVYGAFF	TGTGCCAGCTCACCCGAGGCTTACGGGGGGGGCGTGTACGGAGCTTTCTTT
NA	TRBV7-2	NA	TRBJ1-1	CASRPTGTTEAFF	TGTGCCAGCAGGCCAACAGGGACCACTGAAGCTTTCTTT
NA	TRBV5-4	TRBD2	TRBJ2-2	CASSFGKGTTTGELFF	TGTGCCAGCAGCTTTGGGAAGGGGACTACCACCGGGGAGCTGTTTTTT
NA	TRBV29-1	NA	TRBJ2-1	CSVVRVGGPSGGNEQFF	TGCAGCGTCGTCAGAGTGGGGGGGCCTTCGGGCGGCAATGAGCAGTTCTTC
NA	TRBV30	NA	TRBJ1-3	CAWSPEAGNTIYF	TGTGCCTGGAGTCCGGAAGCGGGAAACACCATATATTTT
NA	TRBV7-8	TRBD1	TRBJ1-2	CASSLGSTGPVMGGYTF	TGTGCCAGCAGCTTAGGATCGACAGGGCCGGTTATGGGTGGCTACACCTTC
NA	TRBV30	NA	TRBJ1-4	CAWSVRQGGEKLFF	TGTGCCTGGAGTGTTCGTCAGGGAGGGGAAAAACTGTTTTTT
NA	TRBV7-9	TRBD1	TRBJ2-2	CSSSPTGATGELFF	TGTTCCAGCAGCCCGACAGGGGCCACCGGGGAGCTGTTTTTT
NA	TRBV5-4	TRBD1	TRBJ1-2	CAAGRQGDYGYTF	TGTGCAGCAGGGAGACAGGGGGACTATGGCTACACCTTC
NA	TRBV4-3	TRBD2	TRBJ2-7	CASSQDLGRENHEQYF	TGCGCCAGCAGCCAAGATTTGGGGCGGGAGAACCACGAGCAGTACTTC
once	TRBV5-1	TRBD2	TRBJ2-7	CASSPGTSSLEQYF	TGCGCCAGCAGCCCGGGGACTAGCAGCCTGGAGCAGTACTTC
few	TRBV5-4	NA	TRBJ1-2	CASSLAQGQWGYTF	TGTGCCAGCAGCTTGGCCCAGGGCCAATGGGGCTACACCTTC
NA	TRBV7-9	TRBD2	TRBJ2-1	CASSPQGGLAGNNEQFF	TGTGCCAGCAGCCCTCAGGGTGGGCTAGCGGGAAACAATGAGCAGTTCTTC
once	TRBV9	TRBD2	TRBJ2-7	CASSVGSGRPYEQYF	TGTGCCAGCAGCGTAGGTAGCGGGAGACCCTACGAGCAGTACTTC
NA	TRBV5-1	TRBD1	TRBJ2-7	CASSLAPGQIYEQYF	TGCGCCAGCAGCTTGGCCCCGGGACAGATCTACGAGCAGTACTTC
once	TRBV5-1	NA	TRBJ1-1	CASSPERGTEAFF	TGCGCCAGCAGCCCAGAAAGGGGCACTGAAGCTTTCTTT
NA	TRBV11-1	NA	TRBJ1-1	CASSLGLGSREAFF	TGTGCCAGCAGCTTAGGTCTGGGCTCTCGGGAAGCTTTCTTT
NA	TRBV25-1	TRBD1	TRBJ1-4	CASSDIGRGLRNEKLFF	TGTGCCAGCAGTGATATCGGGAGGGGGCTGAGAAATGAAAAACTGTTTTTT
NA	TRBV5-6	NA	TRBJ1-3	CASSLYSSFPLPGNTIYF	TGTGCCAGCAGCTTGTATTCGTCGTTCCCCCTCCCGGGAAACACCATATATTTT
few	TRBV7-3	TRBD1	TRBJ2-7	CASSFPGTGGPSYEQYF	TGTGCCAGCAGCTTTCCTGGGACAGGGGGTCCATCCTACGAGCAGTACTTC
NA	TRBV2	NA	TRBJ1-2	CASSVSAGYGYTF	TGTGCCAGCAGTGTTTCGGCAGGGTACGGCTACACCTTC
NA	TRBV7-3	NA	TRBJ1-1	CASGSTVNTEAFF	TGTGCCAGCGGTTCTACCGTGAACACTGAAGCTTTCTTT
NA	TRBV5-1	TRBD2	TRBJ2-7	CASSLINDGRAYEQYF	TGCGCCAGCAGCTTGATTAATGACGGGAGGGCCTACGAGCAGTACTTC
once	TRBV23-1	NA	TRBJ1-1	CASEDCEAFF	TGCGCCAGCGAGGACTGTGAAGCTTTCTTT
NA	TRBV2	TRBD1	TRBJ1-6	CASSLGTDANSPLHF	TGTGCCAGCAGCCTCGGGACAGACGCCAATTCACCCCTCCACTTT
few	TRBV6-5	NA	TRBJ1-1	CASSPTEYLGAFF	TGTGCCAGCAGTCCGACAGAGTACCTGGGGGCTTTCTTT
NA	TRBV19	NA	TRBJ1-5	CASSPSPRSNQPQHF	TGTGCCAGTAGCCCTTCGCCCAGAAGCAATCAGCCCCAGCATTTT
NA	TRBV5-4	TRBD1	TRBJ1-1	CASSFDSGGRNTEAFF	TGTGCCAGCAGCTTCGATTCAGGGGGCCGGAACACTGAAGCTTTCTTT
NA	TRBV2	TRBD2	TRBJ2-7	CASSEYGQMGGEQYF	TGTGCCAGCAGTGAATATGGCCAGATGGGGGGGGAGCAGTACTTC
NA	TRBV27	NA	TRBJ2-2	CASSLGRNTGELFF	TGTGCCAGCAGTTTGGGGCGGAACACCGGGGAGCTGTTTTTT
NA	TRBV7-2	NA	TRBJ1-1	CASTPAPGRGMNTEAFF	TGTGCCAGCACCCCGGCCCCAGGGAGGGGGATGAACACTGAAGCTTTCTTT
few	TRBV19	TRBD1	TRBJ1-5	CASSTVDRAVDSNQPQHF	TGTGCCAGTAGTACAGTGGACAGGGCGGTTGATAGCAATCAGCCCCAGCATTTT
few	TRBV27	NA	TRBJ2-7	CASRRDFSYEQYF	TGTGCCAGCCGGCGAGACTTCTCCTACGAGCAGTACTTC
NA	TRBV6-1	NA	TRBJ2-1	CASSDNRSYNEQFF	TGTGCCAGCAGTGATAATCGTTCCTACAATGAGCAGTTCTTC
NA	TRBV9	NA	TRBJ2-3	CASSVGRRPTDTQYF	TGTGCCAGCAGCGTAGGGCGGAGACCCACAGATACGCAGTATTTT
NA	TRBV6-1	TRBD1	TRBJ1-4	CASSGTGANEKLFF	TGTGCCAGCAGTGGAACAGGGGCCAATGAAAAACTGTTTTTT
NA	TRBV6-5	NA	TRBJ2-3	CASSPPRRNTDTQYF	TGTGCCAGCAGTCCACCGCGGCGGAACACAGATACGCAGTATTTT
NA	TRBV9	TRBD2	TRBJ2-5	CASSVGGGGAETQYF	TGTGCCAGCAGCGTAGGGGGCGGGGGGGCAGAGACCCAGTACTTC
NA	TRBV7-9	NA	TRBJ1-1	CASSLVRRHYEMNTEAFF	TGTGCCAGCAGCTTAGTTCGCCGCCACTATGAGATGAACACTGAAGCTTTCTTT
NA	TRBV27	NA	TRBJ2-3	CASSNRGLANTDTQYF	TGTGCCAGCAGTAACCGAGGGCTAGCGAACACAGATACGCAGTATTTT